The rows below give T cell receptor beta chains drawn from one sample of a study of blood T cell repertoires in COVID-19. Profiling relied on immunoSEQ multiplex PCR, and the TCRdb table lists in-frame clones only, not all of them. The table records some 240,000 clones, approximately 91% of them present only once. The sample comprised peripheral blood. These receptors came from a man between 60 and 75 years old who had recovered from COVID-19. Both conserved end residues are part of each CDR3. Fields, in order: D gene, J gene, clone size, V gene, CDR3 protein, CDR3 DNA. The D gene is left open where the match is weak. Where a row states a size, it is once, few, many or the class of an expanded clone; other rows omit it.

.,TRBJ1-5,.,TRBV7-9,CASSLAEGLNQPQHF,TGTGCCAGCAGCTTAGCGGAGGGACTCAATCAGCCCCAGCATTTT
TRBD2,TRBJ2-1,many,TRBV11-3,CASSPTSGGSSYNEQFF,TGTGCCAGCAGTCCTACTAGCGGGGGTAGCTCCTACAATGAGCAGTTCTTC
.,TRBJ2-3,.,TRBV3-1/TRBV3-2,CASSQASRTQYF,TGTGCCAGCAGCCAAGCCTCGAGAACGCAGTATTTT
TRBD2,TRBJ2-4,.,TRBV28,CASSSFGGGHKNIQYF,TGTGCCAGCAGTTCCTTCGGGGGGGGACATAAAAACATTCAGTACTTC
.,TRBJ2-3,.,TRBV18,CASSPREDTQYF,TGTGCCAGCTCACCGCGGGAAGATACGCAGTATTTT
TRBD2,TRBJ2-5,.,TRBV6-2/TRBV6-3,CASSFPTGLAGGHETQYF,TGTGCCAGCAGTTTTCCTACGGGACTAGCGGGGGGGCATGAGACCCAGTACTTC
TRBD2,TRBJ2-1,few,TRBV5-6,CASSSGGLGRGEQFF,TGTGCCAGCAGCTCCGGAGGACTAGGACGTGGGGAGCAGTTCTTC
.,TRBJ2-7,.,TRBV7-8,CASSLGPSYEQYF,TGTGCCAGCAGCTTAGGGCCAAGCTACGAGCAGTACTTC
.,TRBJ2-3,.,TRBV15,CATSRSITDTQYF,TGTGCCACCAGCAGGTCTATCACAGATACGCAGTATTTT
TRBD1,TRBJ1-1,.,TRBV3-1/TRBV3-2,CASSQEGQPYTEAFF,TGTGCCAGCAGCCAAGAGGGACAGCCATACACTGAAGCTTTCTTT
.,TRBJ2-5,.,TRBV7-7,CASSLGVAGTVTQYF,TGTGCCAGCAGCTTAGGAGTAGCGGGGACAGTGACCCAGTACTTC
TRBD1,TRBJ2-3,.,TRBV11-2,CASSSRDREADTQYF,TGTGCCAGCAGCTCCCGGGACAGGGAGGCAGATACGCAGTATTTT
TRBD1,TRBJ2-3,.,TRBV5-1,CASSYRQGTDTQYF,TGCGCCAGCAGCTACCGACAGGGAACAGATACGCAGTATTTT
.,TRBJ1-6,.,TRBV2,CASFSGTHYNSPLHF,TGTGCCAGCTTCTCCGGGACACATTATAATTCACCCCTCCACTTT
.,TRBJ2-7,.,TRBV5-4,CASSLLGPLGEQYF,TGTGCCAGCAGCCTGCTAGGCCCTTTGGGCGAGCAGTACTTC
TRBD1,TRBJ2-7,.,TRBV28,CASSLPGTGGYEQYF,TGTGCCAGCAGTCTCCCCGGGACAGGGGGCTACGAGCAGTACTTC
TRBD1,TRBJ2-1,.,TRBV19,CASSMGQGEGEQFF,TGTGCCAGTAGTATGGGACAGGGGGAAGGTGAGCAGTTCTTC
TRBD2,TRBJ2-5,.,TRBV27,CASSLSISGSGETQYF,TGTGCCAGCAGTTTATCGATTAGCGGGAGTGGTGAGACCCAGTACTTC
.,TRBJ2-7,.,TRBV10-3,CASKASASSYEQYF,TGTGCCAGTAAGGCCTCAGCTAGCTCCTACGAGCAGTACTTC
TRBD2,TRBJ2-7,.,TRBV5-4,CASSPGGTTYEQYF,TGTGCCAGCAGCCCGGGGGGGACAACCTACGAGCAGTACTTC
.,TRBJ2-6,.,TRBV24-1,CATSQGANVLTF,TGTGCCACCAGCCAAGGGGCCAACGTCCTGACTTTC
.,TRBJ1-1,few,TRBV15,CATTPGQLNTEAFF,TGTGCCACTACTCCCGGACAGTTGAACACTGAAGCTTTCTTT
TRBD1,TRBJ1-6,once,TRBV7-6,CASSLAGTANSPLHF,TGTGCCAGCAGCTTAGCGGGGACAGCCAATTCACCCCTCCACTTT
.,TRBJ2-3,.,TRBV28,CASSRGGNTDTQYF,TGTGCCAGCAGTCGGGGTGGGAACACAGATACGCAGTATTTT
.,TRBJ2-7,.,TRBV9,CASSVSAGESYEQYF,TGTGCCAGCAGCGTGAGCGCCGGGGAATCCTACGAGCAGTACTTC
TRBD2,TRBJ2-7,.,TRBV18,CASSGTSGNYEQYF,TGTGCCAGCTCCGGGACTAGCGGGAATTACGAGCAGTACTTC
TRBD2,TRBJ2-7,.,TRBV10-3,CAISESSGSPYEQYF,TGTGCCATCAGTGAGTCTAGCGGGTCCCCCTACGAGCAGTACTTC
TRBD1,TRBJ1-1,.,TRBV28,CASTLGTGGTEAFF,TGTGCCAGCACCCTGGGGACAGGGGGCACTGAAGCTTTCTTT
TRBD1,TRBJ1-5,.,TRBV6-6,CASSYTDRGRNQPQHF,TGTGCCAGCAGTTACACCGACAGGGGTCGCAATCAGCCCCAGCATTTT
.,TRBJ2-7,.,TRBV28,CASSLGVSRMEF,TGTGCCAGCAGTTTAGGAGTCTCGAGGATGGAGTTC
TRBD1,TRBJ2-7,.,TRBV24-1,CATSDLGTVAYEQYF,TGTGCCACCAGTGACTTAGGGACAGTCGCCTACGAGCAGTACTTC
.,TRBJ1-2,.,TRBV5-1,CASSPLSTNYGYTF,TGCGCCAGCAGCCCCCTCAGTACTAACTATGGCTACACCTTC
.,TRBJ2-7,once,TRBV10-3,CAISESSGLSYEQYF,TGTGCCATCAGTGAGTCGTCGGGACTCTCTTACGAGCAGTACTTC
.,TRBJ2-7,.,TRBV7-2,CASGRQVTYEQYF,TGTGCCAGCGGGAGACAGGTAACCTACGAGCAGTACTTC
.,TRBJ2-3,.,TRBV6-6,CASSYPDTYTQYF,TGTGCCAGCAGTTACCCGGACACTTATACGCAGTATTTT
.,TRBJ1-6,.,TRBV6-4,CASSSVYNSPLHF,TGTGCCAGCAGCTCAGTGTATAATTCACCCCTCCACTTT
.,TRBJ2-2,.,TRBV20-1,CSAIDFRPGELFF,TGCAGTGCTATTGACTTCCGTCCCGGGGAGCTGTTTTTT
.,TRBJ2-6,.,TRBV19,CASSGLSGANVLTF,TGTGCCAGTAGCGGTCTCTCTGGGGCCAACGTCCTGACTTTC
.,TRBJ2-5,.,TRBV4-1,CASTQLAGETQYF,TGCGCCAGCACCCAACTAGCTGGGGAGACCCAGTACTTC
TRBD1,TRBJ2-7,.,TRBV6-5,CASTNPRTGGYEQYF,TGTGCCAGCACCAACCCTAGGACAGGGGGCTACGAGCAGTACTTC
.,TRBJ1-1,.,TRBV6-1,CASSEGRGRTEAFF,TGTGCCAGCAGTGAGGGCAGGGGCCGGACTGAAGCTTTCTTT
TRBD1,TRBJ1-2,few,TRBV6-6,CASKPQRTGVNYGYTF,TGTGCCAGCAAACCGCAGCGGACAGGGGTTAACTATGGCTACACCTTC
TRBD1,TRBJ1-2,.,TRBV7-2,CASSLARDRVSLGYTF,TGTGCCAGCAGCTTAGCGAGGGACAGGGTCTCTCTCGGCTACACCTTC
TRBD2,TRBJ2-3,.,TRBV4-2,CASSQDWVETSGSSDTQYF,TGTGCCAGCAGCCAAGATTGGGTCGAGACTAGCGGGAGTTCAGATACGCAGTATTTT
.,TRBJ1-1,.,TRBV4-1,CASSQGPGGKDTEAFF,TGCGCCAGCAGCCAAGGACCGGGGGGGAAAGACACTGAAGCTTTCTTT
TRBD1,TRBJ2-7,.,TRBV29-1,CSVELGTAFSYEQYF,TGCAGCGTTGAACTAGGGACAGCGTTCTCCTACGAGCAGTACTTC
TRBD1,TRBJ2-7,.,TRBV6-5,CASSSPRGKSYEQYF,TGTGCCAGCAGTTCCCCCAGGGGGAAGTCCTACGAGCAGTACTTC
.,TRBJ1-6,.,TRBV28,CASSFPGSYNSPLHF,TGTGCCAGCAGTTTCCCAGGCTCCTATAATTCACCCCTCCACTTT